This entry concerns a single TCR beta chain. This entry comes from a study of T cells in Graves' hyperthyroidism and ophthalmopathy. RNA transcripts yielded amplified TCR beta CDR3 regions. When the TCR CDR3 underwent first-round RT-PCR, the HTBI primer set was used. In TCRdb, the multiplex PCR reads were re-called with MiXCR into one record per CDR3 protein. The repertoire holds about 770,000 distinct CDR3 sequences, with roughly a sixth as singletons. CDR3 length: 15 residues. Germline V gene data show CDR1 as LGHDT and CDR2 as YNNKEL (reference sequence). The J segment lost 6 bases and the V segment lost 4 bases, leaving 7 bases of the junction unmatched.

V usage is TRBV3-1 and J usage is TRBJ2-2, with 8 positions matching TRBD1. The sequence derives from a woman in her forties or fifties with Graves' hyperthyroidism that later progressed to Graves' ophthalmopathy. Sequenced material: blood. CDR3 nucleotide sequence: TGTGCCAGCAGCCCAGAGACAGGGGTCGCCGGGGAGCTGTTTTTT. Protein product: CASSPETGVAGELFF.